Listed below are T cell receptor beta chains from one sample, sequenced in a study of blood T cell repertoires in COVID-19. The assay was immunoSEQ multiplex PCR, and TCRdb's table has in-frame clones only and misses some. This sample has approximately 500,000 clones, with approximately 83% found just once. The sample consisted of peripheral blood. The receptors here all came from a human donor in a cohort sampled during active COVID-19. The CDR3 runs from the conserved cysteine through the conserved F or W. A D gene is named only where the DNA matches it firmly.

d_gene: TRBD1; j_gene: TRBJ2-5; v_gene: TRBV12-5; CDR3aa: CASGSGTGQETQYF
d_gene: .; j_gene: TRBJ1-4; v_gene: TRBV24-1; CDR3aa: CATSDPASGEEKLFF
d_gene: TRBD1; j_gene: TRBJ2-7; v_gene: TRBV18; CDR3aa: CASSPRQGDHSEQYF
d_gene: TRBD2; j_gene: TRBJ2-7; v_gene: TRBV5-1; CDR3aa: CASRGDGGILGEQYF
d_gene: .; j_gene: TRBJ1-5; v_gene: TRBV5-1; CDR3aa: CASSLEGSGSNQPQHF
d_gene: .; j_gene: TRBJ2-1; v_gene: TRBV19; CDR3aa: CASSIAAGEREQFF
d_gene: .; j_gene: TRBJ1-6; v_gene: TRBV4-2; CDR3aa: CASSQDQNKNSPLHF
d_gene: TRBD2; j_gene: TRBJ2-7; v_gene: TRBV9; CDR3aa: CASSVGLAGVNEQYF
d_gene: .; j_gene: TRBJ2-6; v_gene: TRBV18; CDR3aa: CASSPRDITSGANVLTF
d_gene: TRBD1; j_gene: TRBJ2-7; v_gene: TRBV29-1; CDR3aa: CSGMTGRYEQYF
d_gene: TRBD2; j_gene: TRBJ2-1; v_gene: TRBV19; CDR3aa: CASRVPAGTSGSFDEQFF
d_gene: TRBD2; j_gene: TRBJ2-7; v_gene: TRBV10-3; CDR3aa: CAISESSGRAYEQYF
d_gene: TRBD2; j_gene: TRBJ2-2; v_gene: TRBV5-1; CDR3aa: CASSLSASGSVAGELFF
d_gene: .; j_gene: TRBJ1-1; v_gene: TRBV5-8; CDR3aa: CASSDTGISTEAFF
d_gene: TRBD1; j_gene: TRBJ1-2; v_gene: TRBV5-4; CDR3aa: CASSLGTGYGYTF
d_gene: TRBD2; j_gene: TRBJ2-3; v_gene: TRBV29-1; CDR3aa: CSVTSGRAGDTQYF
d_gene: .; j_gene: TRBJ2-5; v_gene: TRBV2; CDR3aa: CASILQGQETQYF
d_gene: .; j_gene: TRBJ1-2; v_gene: TRBV30; CDR3aa: CAWSTGGDLNYGYTF
d_gene: TRBD1; j_gene: TRBJ2-2; v_gene: TRBV19; CDR3aa: CASSPSTGPEWLPGELFF
d_gene: TRBD2; j_gene: TRBJ2-1; v_gene: TRBV5-1; CDR3aa: CASSLQPGTSGFNEQFF
d_gene: .; j_gene: TRBJ2-1; v_gene: TRBV5-1; CDR3aa: CASSLSREPNEQFF
d_gene: .; j_gene: TRBJ2-3; v_gene: TRBV5-1; CDR3aa: CASSLRVSGQSTDTQYF
d_gene: .; j_gene: TRBJ2-1; v_gene: TRBV5-1; CDR3aa: CASSSSTRWVRDRQFF
d_gene: TRBD1; j_gene: TRBJ2-1; v_gene: TRBV6-5; CDR3aa: CASSYTPGQGYNEQFF
d_gene: TRBD1; j_gene: TRBJ2-1; v_gene: TRBV19; CDR3aa: CASSGTGATSVYNEQFF
d_gene: .; j_gene: TRBJ2-1; v_gene: TRBV7-2; CDR3aa: CASSQEGRNSYNEQFF
d_gene: TRBD2; j_gene: TRBJ2-1; v_gene: TRBV7-8; CDR3aa: CASSLALPGLVHNEQFF
d_gene: .; j_gene: TRBJ1-2; v_gene: TRBV20-1; CDR3aa: CSASPRANYGYTF
d_gene: .; j_gene: TRBJ1-1; v_gene: TRBV6-1; CDR3aa: CASSEIGVWNTEAFF
d_gene: .; j_gene: TRBJ2-1; v_gene: TRBV27; CDR3aa: CASKRETGGAYNEQFF
d_gene: .; j_gene: TRBJ2-6; v_gene: TRBV4-3; CDR3aa: CASSQDLVLELSGANVLTF
d_gene: .; j_gene: TRBJ1-1; v_gene: TRBV7-3; CDR3aa: CASSSAGGLNTEAFF
d_gene: .; j_gene: TRBJ2-2; v_gene: TRBV5-1; CDR3aa: CASSLGQENTGELFF
d_gene: TRBD1; j_gene: TRBJ1-1; v_gene: TRBV3-1/TRBV3-2; CDR3aa: CASSRRQGARDTEAFF
d_gene: TRBD1; j_gene: TRBJ2-7; v_gene: TRBV28; CDR3aa: CASSPPGQNIYEQYF
d_gene: TRBD1; j_gene: TRBJ1-1; v_gene: TRBV7-9; CDR3aa: CASSLLKRTGERMNTEAFF
d_gene: .; j_gene: TRBJ2-1; v_gene: TRBV6-4; CDR3aa: CASSDSGRTAYNEQFF
d_gene: .; j_gene: TRBJ1-4; v_gene: TRBV12-2; CDR3aa: CASRRQGINEKLFF
d_gene: .; j_gene: TRBJ2-2; v_gene: TRBV4-3; CDR3aa: CASSQATRGELFF
d_gene: TRBD1; j_gene: TRBJ2-5; v_gene: TRBV12-5; CDR3aa: CASGSDRGQETQYF
d_gene: TRBD2; j_gene: TRBJ2-5; v_gene: TRBV11-2; CDR3aa: CASSLRTSGSRETQYF
d_gene: TRBD1; j_gene: TRBJ2-6; v_gene: TRBV27; CDR3aa: CASSLSWTGLGANVLTF
d_gene: .; j_gene: TRBJ2-3; v_gene: TRBV19; CDR3aa: CASSMVHREDTQYF
d_gene: .; j_gene: TRBJ1-5; v_gene: TRBV12-5; CDR3aa: CASGTLEGPYSNQPQHF
d_gene: TRBD2; j_gene: TRBJ2-7; v_gene: TRBV30; CDR3aa: CAWILAGGPQYF
d_gene: TRBD1; j_gene: TRBJ2-7; v_gene: TRBV14; CDR3aa: CASSPGGTGSSEQYF
d_gene: TRBD2; j_gene: TRBJ2-1; v_gene: TRBV4-2; CDR3aa: CASSQDRAGGSYNEQFF
d_gene: .; j_gene: TRBJ1-3; v_gene: TRBV5-1; CDR3aa: CASSLGASGNTIYF
d_gene: .; j_gene: TRBJ2-1; v_gene: TRBV5-1; CDR3aa: CASSLETGSYNEQFF
d_gene: TRBD2; j_gene: TRBJ2-6; v_gene: TRBV3-1/TRBV3-2; CDR3aa: CASSPSLAVSGANVLTF
d_gene: TRBD2; j_gene: TRBJ2-4; v_gene: TRBV7-2; CDR3aa: CASSLVGSGTIKNIQYF
d_gene: TRBD1; j_gene: TRBJ2-2; v_gene: TRBV7-8; CDR3aa: CASSSTGTGELFF
d_gene: .; j_gene: TRBJ2-5; v_gene: TRBV20-1; CDR3aa: CSAAGEETQYF